Listed below are T cell receptor beta chains from one sample, sequenced in a study of post-analysis software for immune sequencing data. TCRdb independently ran MiXCR on the PCR reads; one entry per CDR3 protein. Among about 560,000 distinct CDR3 sequences listed, 44% were seen once. Sequenced input: blood. The source of these receptors is a girl aged 10-17 years with multiple sclerosis. Each CDR3 is given with its conserved first and last residue. Fields, in order: clone size, V gene, J gene, D gene, CDR3 protein, CDR3 DNA. The D gene is left open where the match is weak. The size entry is marked missing in some rows and otherwise reads once, few, many or a size class.

clone size: few
V gene: TRBV5-6
J gene: TRBJ1-2
D gene: -
CDR3 protein: CASSSTRVGYTF
CDR3 DNA: TGTGCCAGCAGCTCGACCAGGGTTGGCTACACCTTC

clone size: -
V gene: TRBV7-2
J gene: TRBJ1-2
D gene: -
CDR3 protein: CASSSAHSRDGYTF
CDR3 DNA: TGTGCCAGCAGCTCTGCACACTCCCGGGATGGCTACACCTTC

clone size: -
V gene: TRBV6-6
J gene: TRBJ2-1
D gene: TRBD2
CDR3 protein: CASSFGTSGRRDEQFF
CDR3 DNA: TGTGCCAGCAGTTTCGGGACTAGCGGGAGACGTGATGAGCAGTTCTTC

clone size: -
V gene: TRBV6-6
J gene: TRBJ2-5
D gene: -
CDR3 protein: CASSYVGAETQYF
CDR3 DNA: TGTGCCAGCAGTTACGTCGGGGCAGAGACCCAGTACTTC

clone size: -
V gene: TRBV2
J gene: TRBJ2-1
D gene: TRBD2
CDR3 protein: CASSEALSGRDNEQFF
CDR3 DNA: TGTGCCAGCAGTGAAGCGCTAAGCGGGAGGGACAATGAGCAGTTCTTC

clone size: -
V gene: TRBV2
J gene: TRBJ2-7
D gene: -
CDR3 protein: CASSEQGSSYEQYF
CDR3 DNA: TGCGCCAGCAGTGAGCAGGGGAGCTCCTACGAGCAGTACTTC

clone size: -
V gene: TRBV7-9
J gene: TRBJ2-2
D gene: -
CDR3 protein: CASSLAPSQGELFF
CDR3 DNA: TGTGCCAGCAGCTTAGCGCCTAGCCAAGGGGAGCTGTTTTTT

clone size: few
V gene: TRBV7-2
J gene: TRBJ2-3
D gene: -
CDR3 protein: CASSSSAGRTDTQYF
CDR3 DNA: TGTGCCAGCAGCTCGTCGGCGGGGCGAACAGATACGCAGTATTTT

clone size: -
V gene: TRBV20-1
J gene: TRBJ1-6
D gene: TRBD1
CDR3 protein: CSARDSGNSPLHF
CDR3 DNA: TGCAGTGCTCGGGACAGCGGGAATTCACCCCTCCACTTT

clone size: -
V gene: TRBV5-1
J gene: TRBJ2-1
D gene: -
CDR3 protein: CASSLVKSGRSYNEQFF
CDR3 DNA: TGCGCCAGCAGCTTGGTTAAGTCAGGGCGCTCCTACAATGAGCAGTTCTTC

clone size: -
V gene: TRBV12-3/TRBV12-4
J gene: TRBJ2-7
D gene: TRBD1
CDR3 protein: CASSLWLAGGSWGQYF
CDR3 DNA: TGTGCCAGCAGTTTATGGTTGGCAGGGGGCTCCTGGGGGCAGTACTTC

clone size: -
V gene: TRBV12-3/TRBV12-4
J gene: TRBJ2-7
D gene: TRBD2
CDR3 protein: CASSLGGGATYEQYF
CDR3 DNA: TGTGCCAGCAGTTTAGGGGGGGGTGCTACCTACGAGCAGTACTTC

clone size: -
V gene: TRBV6-1
J gene: TRBJ2-5
D gene: -
CDR3 protein: CASSDVGYQETQYF
CDR3 DNA: TGTGCCAGCAGTGATGTAGGATATCAAGAGACCCAGTACTTC

clone size: -
V gene: TRBV29-1
J gene: TRBJ1-2
D gene: -
CDR3 protein: CSVEDPWPNYGYTF
CDR3 DNA: TGCAGCGTTGAAGATCCTTGGCCTAACTATGGCTACACCTTC

clone size: few
V gene: TRBV6-4
J gene: TRBJ2-3
D gene: TRBD2
CDR3 protein: CASSAGLAGGPDTQYF
CDR3 DNA: TGTGCCAGCAGTGCGGGACTAGCGGGGGGGCCTGATACGCAGTATTTT

clone size: -
V gene: TRBV29-1
J gene: TRBJ1-2
D gene: -
CDR3 protein: CSVGSNRSGYTF
CDR3 DNA: TGCAGCGTTGGGTCTAACAGGAGCGGCTACACCTTC

clone size: -
V gene: TRBV7-9
J gene: TRBJ2-1
D gene: TRBD1
CDR3 protein: CASSFGTGGRNEQFF
CDR3 DNA: TGTGCCAGCAGCTTCGGGACAGGGGGCAGGAATGAGCAGTTCTTC

clone size: -
V gene: TRBV10-3
J gene: TRBJ2-7
D gene: TRBD2
CDR3 protein: CAISVPGLAGEQYF
CDR3 DNA: TGTGCCATCAGTGTACCGGGACTAGCAGGCGAGCAGTACTTC

clone size: few
V gene: TRBV7-9
J gene: TRBJ2-7
D gene: TRBD2
CDR3 protein: CASIPSGSGGYEQYF
CDR3 DNA: TGTGCCAGCATCCCTAGCGGGAGTGGCGGTTACGAGCAGTACTTC

clone size: few
V gene: TRBV7-2
J gene: TRBJ2-3
D gene: -
CDR3 protein: CASSSLLDTQYF
CDR3 DNA: TGTGCCAGCAGCTCTCTCCTGGATACGCAGTATTTT

clone size: -
V gene: TRBV7-9
J gene: TRBJ1-2
D gene: -
CDR3 protein: CASSFGYSDGYTF
CDR3 DNA: TGTGCCAGCAGCTTTGGATATTCCGATGGCTACACCTTC

clone size: few
V gene: TRBV29-1
J gene: TRBJ2-7
D gene: TRBD1
CDR3 protein: CSVENPGQGGEQYF
CDR3 DNA: TGCAGCGTCGAAAATCCGGGACAGGGTGGCGAGCAGTACTTC

clone size: -
V gene: TRBV5-1
J gene: TRBJ2-7
D gene: TRBD2
CDR3 protein: CASSLAGDLAEIYEQYF
CDR3 DNA: TGCGCCAGCAGCTTGGCCGGGGACCTAGCGGAAATCTACGAGCAGTACTTC

clone size: -
V gene: TRBV11-3
J gene: TRBJ2-3
D gene: -
CDR3 protein: CASSLMSYGRTDTQYF
CDR3 DNA: TGTGCCAGCAGCCTAATGAGTTATGGGAGGACAGATACGCAGTATTTT

clone size: -
V gene: TRBV12-3/TRBV12-4
J gene: TRBJ1-5
D gene: TRBD1
CDR3 protein: CASSGTGTGGQPQHF
CDR3 DNA: TGTGCCAGCAGTGGAACCGGGACAGGGGGACAGCCCCAGCATTTT

clone size: few
V gene: TRBV7-2
J gene: TRBJ2-2
D gene: -
CDR3 protein: CASSPGPNTGELFF
CDR3 DNA: TGTGCCAGCAGCCCTGGCCCCAACACCGGGGAGCTGTTTTTT

clone size: -
V gene: TRBV12-5
J gene: TRBJ2-1
D gene: -
CDR3 protein: CASALRGTPNNEQFF
CDR3 DNA: TGTGCTAGTGCCCTCCGCGGGACACCCAACAATGAGCAGTTCTTC

clone size: -
V gene: TRBV6-5
J gene: TRBJ1-4
D gene: -
CDR3 protein: CASSLQHRATNEKLFF
CDR3 DNA: TGTGCCAGCAGCCTCCAACACCGGGCAACTAATGAAAAACTGTTTTTT

clone size: -
V gene: TRBV29-1
J gene: TRBJ2-5
D gene: -
CDR3 protein: CSVEARPQTQYF
CDR3 DNA: TGCAGCGTTGAAGCCAGGCCTCAGACCCAGTACTTC

clone size: -
V gene: TRBV9
J gene: TRBJ2-7
D gene: TRBD1
CDR3 protein: CASSPHGTGERYEQYF
CDR3 DNA: TGTGCCAGCAGCCCCCATGGGACAGGGGAACGCTACGAGCAGTACTTC

clone size: -
V gene: TRBV29-1
J gene: TRBJ2-5
D gene: TRBD2
CDR3 protein: CSALPGLAGEYQETQYF
CDR3 DNA: TGCAGCGCTCTTCCGGGACTAGCGGGAGAGTACCAAGAGACCCAGTACTTC

clone size: -
V gene: TRBV20-1
J gene: TRBJ1-1
D gene: TRBD1
CDR3 protein: CSAEDRADTEAFF
CDR3 DNA: TGCAGTGCTGAGGACAGGGCGGACACTGAAGCTTTCTTT

clone size: -
V gene: TRBV11-3
J gene: TRBJ2-7
D gene: -
CDR3 protein: CASSSGDDEQYF
CDR3 DNA: TGTGCCAGCAGCTCGGGAGACGACGAGCAGTACTTC

clone size: few
V gene: TRBV6-5
J gene: TRBJ1-1
D gene: -
CDR3 protein: CASSYRVGFAEAFF
CDR3 DNA: TGTGCCAGCAGTTACAGGGTGGGCTTCGCTGAAGCTTTCTTT

clone size: -
V gene: TRBV15
J gene: TRBJ1-2
D gene: -
CDR3 protein: CATSKPSGIGRNGYTF
CDR3 DNA: TGTGCCACCAGCAAGCCCTCGGGAATTGGGAGGAATGGCTACACCTTC

clone size: few
V gene: TRBV20-1
J gene: TRBJ2-4
D gene: -
CDR3 protein: CSARKRLEGMNIQYF
CDR3 DNA: TGCAGTGCTAGAAAGAGGCTAGAAGGGATGAACATTCAGTACTTC

clone size: -
V gene: TRBV12-3/TRBV12-4
J gene: TRBJ1-5
D gene: TRBD1
CDR3 protein: CASSLADRGRDQPQHF
CDR3 DNA: TGTGCCAGCAGTTTAGCCGACAGGGGGCGGGATCAGCCCCAGCATTTT

clone size: -
V gene: TRBV29-1
J gene: TRBJ1-3
D gene: -
CDR3 protein: CSVDRENTIYF
CDR3 DNA: TGCAGCGTTGACAGGGAGAACACCATATATTTT

clone size: few
V gene: TRBV7-2
J gene: TRBJ2-3
D gene: TRBD2
CDR3 protein: CASSLEASGGDTQYF
CDR3 DNA: TGTGCCAGCAGCTTAGAGGCTAGCGGGGGAGATACGCAGTATTTT

clone size: -
V gene: TRBV12-3/TRBV12-4
J gene: TRBJ2-1
D gene: -
CDR3 protein: CASSSPPPSVSYNEQFF
CDR3 DNA: TGTGCCAGCAGCTCTCCCCCCCCTAGCGTTTCCTACAATGAGCAGTTCTTC

clone size: few
V gene: TRBV4-1
J gene: TRBJ1-1
D gene: -
CDR3 protein: CASSQELDREAFF
CDR3 DNA: TGCGCCAGCAGCCAAGAATTAGACCGGGAAGCTTTCTTT

clone size: -
V gene: TRBV9
J gene: TRBJ1-4
D gene: -
CDR3 protein: CASSVGGTTNEKLFF
CDR3 DNA: TGTGCCAGCAGCGTTGGCGGAACAACTAATGAAAAACTGTTTTTT

clone size: once
V gene: TRBV4-1
J gene: TRBJ1-2
D gene: -
CDR3 protein: CASSQEWVLDGYTF
CDR3 DNA: TGCGCCAGCAGCCAAGAGTGGGTATTAGATGGCTACACCTTC

clone size: few
V gene: TRBV6-5
J gene: TRBJ2-1
D gene: -
CDR3 protein: CASSFRNNGLREQFF
CDR3 DNA: TGTGCCAGCAGTTTTAGAAACAACGGGTTAAGGGAGCAGTTCTTC

clone size: -
V gene: TRBV10-3
J gene: TRBJ2-2
D gene: -
CDR3 protein: CAISESRGFTGERFF
CDR3 DNA: TGTGCCATCAGTGAGTCACGGGGTTTCACCGGGGAGCGGTTTTTT

clone size: -
V gene: TRBV5-1
J gene: TRBJ2-3
D gene: -
CDR3 protein: CASSLDGGAEGTQYF
CDR3 DNA: TGCGCCAGCAGCTTAGACGGGGGCGCTGAGGGTACGCAGTATTTT

clone size: -
V gene: TRBV10-3
J gene: TRBJ2-7
D gene: -
CDR3 protein: CAISERAHEQYF
CDR3 DNA: TGTGCCATCAGTGAGAGGGCCCACGAGCAGTACTTC

clone size: -
V gene: TRBV5-1
J gene: TRBJ2-5
D gene: TRBD1
CDR3 protein: CASSSPGQGTETQYF
CDR3 DNA: TGCGCCAGCAGCTCTCCGGGACAGGGCACGGAGACCCAGTACTTC

clone size: -
V gene: TRBV12-3/TRBV12-4
J gene: TRBJ1-4
D gene: -
CDR3 protein: CASSSTGGEEKLFF
CDR3 DNA: TGTGCCAGCAGCTCCACCGGGGGGGAGGAAAAACTGTTTTTT

clone size: -
V gene: TRBV20-1
J gene: TRBJ2-5
D gene: -
CDR3 protein: CSAGDSMNGEETQYF
CDR3 DNA: TGCAGTGCGGGCGACTCTATGAACGGGGAAGAGACCCAGTACTTC

clone size: many
V gene: TRBV20-1
J gene: TRBJ2-7
D gene: -
CDR3 protein: CSARTTQKVYEQYF
CDR3 DNA: TGCAGTGCTAGAACGACTCAGAAGGTCTACGAGCAGTACTTC

clone size: -
V gene: TRBV29-1
J gene: TRBJ2-3
D gene: -
CDR3 protein: CSVVVVASTDTQYF
CDR3 DNA: TGCAGCGTTGTGGTGGTAGCGAGCACAGATACGCAGTATTTT

clone size: -
V gene: TRBV6-6
J gene: TRBJ1-6
D gene: -
CDR3 protein: CASSYSQIGAGNSPLHF
CDR3 DNA: TGTGCCAGCAGTTACTCGCAGATAGGAGCGGGAAATTCACCCCTCCACTTT

clone size: -
V gene: TRBV5-6
J gene: TRBJ1-2
D gene: -
CDR3 protein: CASSLVGEANYGYTF
CDR3 DNA: TGTGCCAGCAGCTTGGTTGGAGAAGCTAACTATGGCTACACCTTC

clone size: -
V gene: TRBV2
J gene: TRBJ2-1
D gene: -
CDR3 protein: CASSDWDEQFF
CDR3 DNA: TGTGCCAGCAGTGATTGGGACGAGCAGTTCTTC

clone size: -
V gene: TRBV3-1
J gene: TRBJ1-1
D gene: -
CDR3 protein: CASSQEYKAGGTEAFF
CDR3 DNA: TGTGCCAGCAGCCAAGAGTACAAGGCCGGGGGGACTGAAGCTTTCTTT

clone size: -
V gene: TRBV4-1
J gene: TRBJ2-3
D gene: -
CDR3 protein: CASSQDQQPLRDTQYF
CDR3 DNA: TGCGCCAGCAGCCAAGATCAACAGCCCCTCAGGGATACGCAGTATTTT

clone size: -
V gene: TRBV4-1
J gene: TRBJ2-3
D gene: TRBD2
CDR3 protein: CASSQFSGRVSRTDTQYF
CDR3 DNA: TGCGCCAGCAGCCAATTTAGCGGGAGGGTTTCTCGCACAGATACGCAGTATTTT

clone size: -
V gene: TRBV6-1
J gene: TRBJ2-1
D gene: TRBD1
CDR3 protein: CASSFGQGGQFF
CDR3 DNA: TGTGCCAGCAGCTTCGGACAGGGGGGGCAGTTCTTC

clone size: -
V gene: TRBV5-1
J gene: TRBJ2-7
D gene: -
CDR3 protein: CASSSGTRSYEQYF
CDR3 DNA: TGCGCCAGCAGCTCCGGGACAAGATCGTACGAGCAGTACTTC